Presented here are 20 T cell receptor beta chains from one specimen sequenced in a study of T cells in Graves' hyperthyroidism and ophthalmopathy. Amplified TCR beta CDR3 regions derived from RNA transcripts. When the TCR CDR3 underwent first-round RT-PCR, the HTBI primer set was used. TCRdb reprocessed the multiplex PCR reads via MiXCR and lists one record per CDR3 protein. The sample records more than 600,000 distinct CDR3 sequences, about a sixth being singletons. The sequencing sample was made of blood. The receptor source for this set is a man younger than 30 with Graves' hyperthyroidism.

At least ten counts were recorded for this clonotype. This rearrangement joins TRBV2 to TRBJ2-5; D tentatively reads TRBD1 or TRBD2 (5 bases each). Trimming cost V 8 bases and J 5 bases, with 9 bases left between them. The CDR3 is 11 amino acids. The germline gives CDR1 SNHLY, CDR2 FYNNEI. CDR3 nucleotide sequence: TGTGCCAGCCGGGACCGCGAGACCCAGTACTTC. Protein product: CASRDRETQYF.

This chain joins TRBV9 and TRBJ1-1; D is ambiguous. Trimming removed 4 bases at V and 0 bases at J, with 13 bases between. CDR3 length: 15 amino acids. CDR1 and CDR2 from the germline V gene are SGDLS and YYNGEE. CDR3 sequence: CASSPPGDMNTEAFF. The CDR3 DNA follows: TGTGCCAGCAGCCCGCCCGGCGACATGAACACTGAAGCTTTCTTT.

The chain carries TRBV20-1 and TRBJ2-7, with D possibly matching TRBD2 (6 bases). The V and J ends lost 5 bases and 5 bases respectively, with 19 bases between them. Germline CDR1 reads DFQATT; CDR2 reads SNEGSKA (reference sequence). CDR3 length: 14 residues. The CDR3 coding sequence is TGCAGTGCTGGGAGGAGGTCGTGGGGGGACGAGCAGTACTTC. It yields the protein CSAGRRSWGDEQYF.

The chain combines TRBV2 with TRBJ2-3, with 11 nucleotides matching TRBD1. The CDR3 contains 15 residues. V lost 6 bases and J lost 2; bases outside the gene matches: 4. CDR1 is SNHLY, CDR2 FYNNEI, per germline. The CDR3 loop is CASRGDRGDTDTQYF. In nucleotides, the CDR3 is TGTGCCAGCAGGGGGGACAGGGGGGACACAGATACGCAGTATTTT. The entire variable domain, with the rest obtained from reference TRBV2 and TRBJ2-3, is as follows: EPEVTQTPSHQVTQMGQEVILRCVPISNHLYFYWYRQILGQKVEFLVSFYNNEISEKSEIFDDQFSVERPDGSNFTLKIRSTKLEDSAMYFCASRGDRGDTDTQYFGPGTRLTVL.

This clonotype has a count of ten or more. The chain combines TRBV2 with TRBJ2-5; TRBD1 agrees at 8 bases. J gave up 5 bases and V 3 bases, and 2 bases lay outside the gene matches. The V gene's germline CDR1 is SNHLY and CDR2 FYNNEI. The CDR3 length is 13 residues. This CDR3 is CASSDGTGETQYF. Written as DNA, the CDR3 is TGTGCCAGCAGTGATGGGACAGGCGAGACCCAGTACTTC.

There are a few counts of this clonotype. The CDR3 bases are TGTGCCAGCAGCTTAGAAGAGGCAGGTAACCAGCCCCAGCATTTT. Translation: CASSLEEAGNQPQHF. The J gene is TRBJ1-5, the V gene TRBV7-8; D not resolved. V gave up 1 base and J gave up 7 bases, with 14 bases separating them. Germline lookup yields CDR1 SGHVS and CDR2 FQNEAQ. The CDR3 has 15 residues. The full variable domain, its missing parts supplied by reference TRBV7-8 and TRBJ1-5, is GAGVSQSPRYKVAKRGQDVALRCDPISGHVSLFWYQQALGQGPEFLTYFQNEAQLDKSGLPSDRFFAERPEGSVSTLKIQRTQQEDSAVYLCASSLEEAGNQPQHFGDGTRLSIL.

V gene TRBV29-1 combines with J gene TRBJ1-2, with D tentatively TRBD1 (6 bases). The germline V and J ends were trimmed by 6 bases and 0 bases, with 14 bases remaining between them. CDR1 and CDR2 (germline): SQVTM, ANQGSEA. CDR3 length equals 14 residues. CDR3 residues: CSVATGEPNYGYTF. The CDR3, as DNA: TGCAGCGTCGCGACAGGCGAACCTAACTATGGCTACACCTTC.

This clonotype showed up just a few times. A much larger clone differs from this one at a single base, so this may be a read error. This chain uses TRBV3-1 with TRBJ2-1; D is unresolved. The CDR3 totals 13 residues. V shed 0 bases and J shed 9 bases, with 9 bases lying between them. In germline, CDR1 is LGHDT, CDR2 YNNKEL (reference sequence). CDR3 nucleotides: TGTGCCAGCAGCCAAGACAGACACAGTGAGCAGTTCTTC. Translating it yields CASSQDRHSEQFF.

As for this clonotype: A read error may explain this, as a much larger clone is one base away. The rearrangement joins TRBV18 to TRBJ2-3; TRBD2 matches at 8 bases. The germline gives CDR1 KGHSH, CDR2 LQKENI. The CDR3 is made up of 16 amino acids. The CDR3 is CGSSPRGAGVAFTQYF. CDR3 DNA sequence: TGTGGCAGCTCGCCTAGGGGAGCGGGAGTCGCATTTACGCAGTATTTT.

The J gene is TRBJ2-3, the V gene TRBV5-5; 8 bases are a match to TRBD2. The CDR3 runs 15 residues. After removal of 0 bases from V and 6 bases from J, the junction contained 6 bases not matched to a gene. Germline V lookup: CDR1 SGHKS, CDR2 YYEKEE (reference sequence). CDR3: CASSLGGRSGDTQYF. CDR3 bases: TGTGCCAGCAGCTTGGGCGGGAGGTCCGGGGATACGCAGTATTTT.

There are many counts of this clonotype. J is TRBJ2-1 and V is TRBV6-1; the match to TRBD2 covers 10 bases. The CDR3 contains 18 residues. The germline gives CDR1 MNHNS, CDR2 SASEGT. Trimming cost V 2 bases and J 4 bases; bases outside gene matches: 11. CDR3 sequence reads: CASSEYVPGTSAYNEQFF. The CDR3, as DNA: TGTGCCAGCAGTGAATACGTCCCTGGGACTAGCGCTTACAATGAGCAGTTCTTC.

V is TRBV30 and J is TRBJ2-1; D gene ambiguous. The CDR3 length is 10 residues. Germline CDR1 GTSNPN, CDR2 SVGIG (reference sequence). Deletions cut 3 bases from V and 8 bases from J, with 5 bases between. Here the CDR3 DNA reads TGTGCCTGGAGCGTCGATGAGCAGTTCTTC. As protein: CAWSVDEQFF.

This clonotype was counted ten times or more. V and J are TRBV12-3 or TRBV12-4 and TRBJ1-5, with D possibly TRBD1 on 6 matching bases. V was trimmed by 1 base and J by 4 bases, leaving 8 bases between them. The CDR3 has 14 amino acids. The chain's CDR3 is CASSLGGANQPQHF. In DNA, the CDR3 is TGTGCCAGCAGTTTAGGGGGGGCTAATCAGCCCCAGCATTTT.

At least ten counts were recorded for this clonotype. This rearrangement joins TRBV12-3 or TRBV12-4 to TRBJ1-5; D not certain. The CDR3 spans 14 residues. V shed 3 bases and J shed 2 bases, with 8 bases lying between them. The CDR3 coding sequence is TGTGCCAGCAGTTTTGGAGCAGGCAATCAGCCCCAGCATTTT. Its translation: CASSFGAGNQPQHF.

A few counts support this clonotype. The chain combines TRBV7-2 with TRBJ2-7; no clear D gene. The CDR3 runs to 14 residues. Germline V lookup: CDR1 SGHTA, CDR2 FQGNSA. The germline V and J ends were trimmed by 1 base and 4 bases, with 11 bases remaining between them. CDR3 nucleotide sequence: TGTGCCAGCAGCTTAGATTCTCGGCGATACGAGCAGTACTTC. Protein product: CASSLDSRRYEQYF.

This clonotype was recorded at least ten times. The chain combines TRBV30 with TRBJ2-3, with 11 bases aligning to TRBD2. CDR3 length equals 13 residues. Unmatched junction bases numbered 2, after V lost 3 bases and J lost 6 bases. The germline CDR1 and CDR2 sequences are GTSNPN and SVGIG (reference sequence). The CDR3 region is CAWRLAGVDTQYF. In nucleotides, the CDR3 is TGTGCCTGGAGACTAGCGGGAGTGGATACGCAGTATTTT.

At least ten counts were recorded for this clonotype. This CDR3 reads CASSSPRKIEQFF. The CDR3, as DNA: TGTGCCAGCAGCTCTCCAAGGAAAATCGAGCAGTTCTTC. The chain couples TRBV11-2 to TRBJ2-1; unclear D gene. Trimming shortened V by 4 bases and J by 10 bases, and 14 bases separated the two germline ends. There are 13 residues in the CDR3. Germline assignment: CDR1 SGHAT and CDR2 FQNNGV.

At least ten counts were recorded for this clonotype. The V call is TRBV7-6, the J call TRBJ2-1; D remains unclear. CDR1 SGHVS and CDR2 FNYEAQ come from the germline V gene. This CDR3 contains 13 residues. Trimming left V 1 base short and J 6 bases short, with 7 bases between. The CDR3 DNA reads TGTGCCAGCAGCTTAGTACAGTCCAATGAGCAGTTCTTC. It encodes CASSLVQSNEQFF. Full variable domain (outside the CDR3, taken from reference TRBV7-6 and TRBJ2-1): GAGVSQSPRYKVTKRGQDVALRCDPISGHVSLYWYRQALGQGPEFLTYFNYEAQQDKSGLPNDRFSAERPEGSISTLTIQRTEQRDSAMYRCASSLVQSNEQFFGPGTRLTVL.

The chain carries TRBV20-1 and TRBJ1-6; possibly TRBD1 for D (5 bases). CDR1 is DFQATT and CDR2 is SNEGSKA in the germline V gene (reference sequence). The CDR3 consists of 15 residues. V lost 6 bases and J 10 bases, leaving 22 bases between the germline ends. The CDR3, as DNA: TGCAGTGCCCCTGCCCCTCCTGGGGGAGGATCACCCCTCCACTTT. Its translation: CSAPAPPGGGSPLHF.

This clonotype was counted only a few times. The chain carries TRBV7-3 and TRBJ1-1, with unresolved D. CDR3 length: 14 residues. From germline, CDR1 is SGHTA and CDR2 FQGTGA. V was pared by 2 bases and J by 2 bases, with 9 bases between. The CDR3 bases are TGTGCCAGCAGCTTAGGCAGTTCAAACACTGAAGCTTTCTTT. This encodes CASSLGSSNTEAFF.